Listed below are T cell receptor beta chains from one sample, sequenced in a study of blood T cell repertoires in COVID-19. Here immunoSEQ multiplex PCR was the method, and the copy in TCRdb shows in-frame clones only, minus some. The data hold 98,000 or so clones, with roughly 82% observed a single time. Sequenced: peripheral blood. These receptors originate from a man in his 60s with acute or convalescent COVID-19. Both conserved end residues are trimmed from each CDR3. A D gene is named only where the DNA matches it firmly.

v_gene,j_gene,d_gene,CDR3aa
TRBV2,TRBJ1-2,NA,ASSLDTNYGYT
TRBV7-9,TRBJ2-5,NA,ASSFLQETQY
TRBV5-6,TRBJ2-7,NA,ASSSHDSLSYEQY
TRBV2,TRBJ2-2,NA,ASTWAVSGLTNTGELF
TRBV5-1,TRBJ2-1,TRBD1,ASSLGQGDNEQF
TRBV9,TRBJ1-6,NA,ASSAGVYGNSPLH
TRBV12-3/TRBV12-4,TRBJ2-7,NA,ASSPYSYEQY
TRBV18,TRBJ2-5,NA,ASSLLATQETQY
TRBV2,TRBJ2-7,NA,ASRSGTRTYEQY
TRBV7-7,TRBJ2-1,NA,ASSSGLYTGTSSYNEQF
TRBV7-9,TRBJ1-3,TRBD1,ASSKQGFAGNTIY
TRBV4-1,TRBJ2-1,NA,ASSHNFAGGRGNNEQF
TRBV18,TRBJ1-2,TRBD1,ASSPGLDRVVSYGYT
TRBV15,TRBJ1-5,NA,ATSRDAQTFQPQH
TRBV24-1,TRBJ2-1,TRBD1,ATSDTRTGDNEQF
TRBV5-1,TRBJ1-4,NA,ASSLGETTNEKLF
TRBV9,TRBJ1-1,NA,ASSVDGGKNTEAF
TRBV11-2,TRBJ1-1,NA,ASSLSEGTEAF
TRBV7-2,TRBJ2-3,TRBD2,ASSPQIAGGTDTQY
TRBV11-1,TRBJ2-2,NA,ASSSIQGGELF
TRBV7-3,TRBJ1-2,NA,ASSSQGSGGYT
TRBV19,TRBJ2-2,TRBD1,ASSQSGTGKGGELF
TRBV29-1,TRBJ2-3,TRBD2,SVAHPRGTSGGYTDTQY
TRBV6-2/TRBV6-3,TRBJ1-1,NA,ASSYVGPGGAF
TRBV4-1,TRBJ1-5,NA,ASSQETGTSNQPQH
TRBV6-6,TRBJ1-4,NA,ASSGRDNDREKLF